A selection of T cell receptor beta chains follows, all from one sample in a study of T-cell memory formation after mild COVID-19. TCRdb re-derived calls from the 5' RACE reads in MiXCR, one entry per CDR3 protein. The repertoire holds 170,000 or so distinct CDR3 sequences, with about 20% as singletons. The sample taken for sequencing was PBMCs or a T cell subset sorted from them (not recorded which). The receptors were sampled from an adult woman who had mild COVID-19 (a few samples of this study predate the infection). Cell type and time point are not known. The CDR3 runs from the conserved cysteine through the conserved F or W. A D gene is named only where the DNA matches it firmly. A clone size is listed for some rows: how often the clone was seen (once, few, many), or a class if it is expanded.

J: TRBJ2-1
D: TRBD2
V: TRBV11-2
size: .
CDR3: CASSPGLAGSEQFF
DNA: TGTGCCAGCAGCCCGGGACTAGCGGGAAGTGAGCAGTTCTTC

J: TRBJ2-3
D: .
V: TRBV29-1
size: few
CDR3: CSGLLSGDTQYF
DNA: TGCAGCGGACTCCTCTCGGGGGATACGCAGTATTTT

J: TRBJ2-3
D: TRBD2
V: TRBV7-3
size: .
CDR3: CASSPGLAGDTQYF
DNA: TGTGCCAGCAGCCCGGGACTAGCGGGAGATACGCAGTATTTT

J: TRBJ1-5
D: .
V: TRBV13
size: .
CDR3: CASRLGGQPQHF
DNA: TGTGCCAGCAGATTAGGCGGTCAGCCCCAGCATTTT

J: TRBJ1-2
D: .
V: TRBV29-1
size: few
CDR3: CSVPGDAAGYTF
DNA: TGCAGCGTTCCGGGGGACGCAGCAGGCTACACCTTC

J: TRBJ2-7
D: .
V: TRBV4-1
size: few
CDR3: CASRLGDEQYF
DNA: TGCGCCAGCCGCCTCGGGGACGAGCAGTACTTC

J: TRBJ1-1
D: .
V: TRBV4-1
size: few
CDR3: CASSQEPQGAEAFF
DNA: TGCGCCAGCAGCCAAGAACCTCAGGGTGCTGAAGCTTTCTTT

J: TRBJ1-5
D: TRBD1
V: TRBV15
size: .
CDR3: CATSNSGGSSNQPQHF
DNA: TGTGCCACCAGCAATTCAGGGGGTTCAAGCAATCAGCCCCAGCATTTT

J: TRBJ2-1
D: TRBD1
V: TRBV24-1
size: many
CDR3: CATSRQGAYNEQFF
DNA: TGTGCCACCAGTAGGCAGGGGGCTTACAATGAGCAGTTCTTC

J: TRBJ1-1
D: .
V: TRBV7-3
size: few
CDR3: CASSFGRDTEAFF
DNA: TGTGCCAGCAGCTTTGGAAGGGACACTGAAGCTTTCTTT

J: TRBJ1-2
D: .
V: TRBV2
size: .
CDR3: CAKETGYYGYTF
DNA: TGTGCCAAAGAGACAGGCTACTATGGCTACACCTTC

J: TRBJ2-1
D: .
V: TRBV11-2
size: .
CDR3: CASSLVAPTSSYNEQFF
DNA: TGTGCCAGCAGCTTAGTTGCGCCCACGAGCTCCTACAATGAGCAGTTCTTC

J: TRBJ2-1
D: TRBD2
V: TRBV12-3/TRBV12-4
size: .
CDR3: CASSGLGLAGRSYNEQFF
DNA: TGTGCCAGCAGTGGCCTGGGACTAGCGGGAAGATCCTACAATGAGCAGTTCTTC

J: TRBJ2-5
D: TRBD1
V: TRBV7-9
size: few
CDR3: CASSSGQGGETQYF
DNA: TGTGCCAGCAGCTCAGGACAGGGAGGAGAGACCCAGTACTTC

J: TRBJ1-5
D: .
V: TRBV12-3/TRBV12-4
size: .
CDR3: CASGVAGAGNQPQQF
DNA: TGTGCCAGCGGTGTGGCGGGGGCGGGCAATCAGCCCCAGCAATTT

J: TRBJ2-1
D: .
V: TRBV27
size: .
CDR3: CASSLSRGNEQFF
DNA: TGTGCCAGCAGTTTATCGAGGGGCAATGAGCAGTTCTTC

J: TRBJ1-2
D: TRBD1
V: TRBV12-3/TRBV12-4
size: few
CDR3: CASSTTGAGYGYTF
DNA: TGTGCCAGCAGCACGACAGGGGCGGGCTATGGCTACACCTTC

J: TRBJ2-7
D: .
V: TRBV5-6
size: .
CDR3: CASSSEDSYEQYF
DNA: TGTGCCAGCAGCAGCGAGGACTCCTACGAGCAGTACTTC

J: TRBJ2-5
D: .
V: TRBV12-5
size: few
CDR3: CASGSVPGETQYF
DNA: TGTGCTAGTGGGTCAGTACCGGGGGAGACCCAGTACTTC

J: TRBJ1-1
D: .
V: TRBV4-1
size: .
CDR3: CASSQDSRALEAFF
DNA: TGCGCCAGCAGCCAAGATAGTAGGGCCCTCGAAGCTTTCTTT

J: TRBJ2-1
D: TRBD2
V: TRBV7-9
size: .
CDR3: CASSSGLAGPNEQFF
DNA: TGTGCCAGCAGCTCCGGACTAGCGGGTCCGAATGAGCAGTTCTTC

J: TRBJ1-2
D: .
V: TRBV7-9
size: .
CDR3: CASSNDIGPDYGYTF
DNA: TGTGCCAGCAGCAACGACATAGGGCCGGACTATGGCTACACCTTC

J: TRBJ2-7
D: .
V: TRBV28
size: many
CDR3: CASSFVGGRHEQYF
DNA: TGTGCCAGCAGTTTCGTGGGAGGTCGCCACGAGCAGTACTTC

J: TRBJ2-1
D: TRBD2
V: TRBV14
size: few
CDR3: CASSQWTSGGNEQFF
DNA: TGTGCCAGCAGCCAATGGACTAGCGGGGGCAATGAGCAGTTCTTC

J: TRBJ1-1
D: .
V: TRBV5-5
size: .
CDR3: CASSLEGLLNTEAFF
DNA: TGTGCCAGCAGCTTGGAGGGGCTTTTGAACACTGAAGCTTTCTTT

J: TRBJ2-1
D: .
V: TRBV6-1
size: few
CDR3: CASSELVGQFF
DNA: TGTGCCAGCAGCGAACTAGTGGGGCAGTTCTTC